This T cell receptor beta chain is drawn from a study of T-cell reconstitution after alpha-beta-depleted transplantation in children. The table lists this clonotype with a few counts. Its antigen is undetermined. This sample's TCRbeta library carried unique molecular identifier barcodes. TCRdb processed the PCR reads anew with MiXCR; each CDR3 protein has one entry. The sample has 450,000 to 550,000 distinct CDR3 sequences, roughly 10% seen once. The study's findings and limits: T-cell counts and diversity were attributed mostly to newly produced T cells one year after transplant. For some patients, TCRbeta diversity was high at day 60 because of recipient T cells and thymic progenitors that survived. Roughly two months post-transplant, alpha-beta T cells reportedly originated from several hundred graft clones that had expanded.

Source: PBMCs, mostly from graft donor cells, taken 180 days after TCRalphabeta/CD19-depleted stem cell transplant. The sequence was collected from a female patient between 2 and 15 years old who had a stem cell transplant for aplastic anemia, so the T cells may come from the graft donor.

CDR3 DNA sequence: TGTGCCAGCAGCCAAGATCCCCTAGCGGGAGGGCCAGGTAATGAGCAGTTCTTC. It translates to CASSQDPLAGGPGNEQFF. The chain links TRBV14 to TRBJ2-1, with 12 bases identical to TRBD2. The V gene's germline CDR1 is SGHDN and CDR2 FVKESK. The CDR3 is 18 residues long. The V and J ends lost 0 bases and 7 bases, in that order; junction bases with no gene match: 10. The variable domain in full, completed from reference TRBV14 and TRBJ2-1, reads EAGVTQFPSHSVIEKGQTVTLRCDPISGHDNLYWYRRVMGKEIKFLLHFVKESKQDESGMPNNRFLAERTGGTYSTLKVQPAELEDSGVYFCASSQDPLAGGPGNEQFFGPGTRLTVL.